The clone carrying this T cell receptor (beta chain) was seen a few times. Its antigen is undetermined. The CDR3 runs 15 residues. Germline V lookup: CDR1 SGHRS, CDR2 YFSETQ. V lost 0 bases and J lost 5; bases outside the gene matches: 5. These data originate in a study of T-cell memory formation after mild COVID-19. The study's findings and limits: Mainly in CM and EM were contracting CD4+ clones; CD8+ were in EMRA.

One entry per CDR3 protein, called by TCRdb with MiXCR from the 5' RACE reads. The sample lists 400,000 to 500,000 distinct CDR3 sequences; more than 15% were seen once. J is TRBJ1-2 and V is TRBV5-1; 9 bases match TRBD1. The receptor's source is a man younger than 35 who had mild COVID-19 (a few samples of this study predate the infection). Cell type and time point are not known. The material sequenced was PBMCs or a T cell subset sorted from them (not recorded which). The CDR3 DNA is TGCGCCAGCAGCTTGGACAGGGGGCGCCATTATGGCTACACCTTC. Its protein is CASSLDRGRHYGYTF.